This T cell receptor (beta chain) was recovered during a study of blood T cell repertoires in COVID-19. As for the study in general: The analysed material was cDNA or gDNA that came from T cells, B-cell-depleted T cells, or PBMCs.

To note about this clone: The junction shows a germline mismatch at one end, possibly a read error. Other nucleotide sequences in the sample specify the same CDR3.

CDR1 SGHVS and CDR2 FQNEAQ come from the germline V gene. This CDR3 has 16 residues. Sequencing was performed with immunoSEQ multiplex PCR; in TCRdb, only in-frame clones are kept and a portion is missing. The table shows some 71,000 clones, with 85% to 90% occurring only once. Sequenced input: peripheral blood. The origin of this receptor is a man between 50 and 59 years old with acute or convalescent COVID-19. V usage is TRBV7-8 and J usage is TRBJ2-1, with 8 nucleotides matching TRBD2. The CDR3 is CASSLATTSVYNEQFF. The CDR3, as DNA: TGCGCCAGCAGCTTAGCGACGACTAGCGTATACAATGAGCAGTTCTTC. The entire variable domain, with the rest obtained from reference TRBV7-8 and TRBJ2-1, is as follows: GAGVSQSPRYKVAKRGQDVALRCDPISGHVSLFWYQQALGQGPEFLTYFQNEAQLDKSGLPSDRFFAERPEGSVSTLKIQRTQQEDSAVYLCASSLATTSVYNEQFFGPGTRLTVL.